Listed below are T cell receptor beta chains from one sample, sequenced in a study of shared clonotypes between healthy human individuals. Clones were read by immunoSEQ multiplex PCR, and TCRdb kept only the in-frame ones, dropping some. There are 700,000 to 950,000 clones in the sample; around 96% occur only once, and less than 0.25% lies in the top ten. Sequences were obtained from naive CD8+ T cells sorted from blood. The source is a man aged 25 to 40 in good health. Both conserved end residues are part of each CDR3. Clone sizes are given selectively: once, few, many, or a class where the clone is expanded.

TRBV13,15,-,TRBJ2-3,CASSFKGQGADTQYF
TRBV7-2,12,-,TRBJ1-3,CASTLGRNTIYF
TRBV11-2,16,-,TRBJ2-2,CASSLSPDRNTGELFF
TRBV7-9,18,once,TRBJ2-3,CASSSPGLAGGNTDTQYF
TRBV15,15,-,TRBJ2-5,CATSSGRSGRETQYF
TRBV9,16,-,TRBJ2-6,CASSVVDFSGANVLTF
TRBV14,16,-,TRBJ2-3,CASSQDPGLHTDTQYF
TRBV7-9,18,-,TRBJ2-5,CASSFDRTSGRLQETQYF
TRBV10-3,14,-,TRBJ2-1,CAIRGTSFGDEQFF
TRBV5-1,14,-,TRBJ2-7,CASSTGQGAYEQYF
TRBV27,14,-,TRBJ2-1,CASSLSEVYNEQFF
TRBV27,13,-,TRBJ2-1,CATGEFLYNEQFF
TRBV6-6,15,-,TRBJ2-7,CASSHRDRGLDEQYF
TRBV11-3,15,-,TRBJ2-2,CASSHITGNTGELFF
TRBV11-2,13,-,TRBJ2-5,CASSLGTGETQYF
TRBV5-1,18,-,TRBJ2-7,CASSLFPPSGTGVPEQYF
TRBV5-1,13,-,TRBJ2-7,CASSLEVSYEQYF
TRBV28,13,-,TRBJ1-1,CASCRGLNTEAFF
TRBV29-1,11,-,TRBJ1-2,CSVERHSGYTF
TRBV4-3,16,-,TRBJ1-1,CASSQLRGMGDTEAFF
TRBV2,16,-,TRBJ2-3,CASSLRLAGGTDTQYF
TRBV9,16,-,TRBJ2-7,CASSVEADRNLWEQYF
TRBV15,16,-,TRBJ2-1,CATSIARDYTYNEQFF
TRBV28,17,-,TRBJ2-2,CASSKGTAQGNTGELFF
TRBV7-9,13,-,TRBJ2-7,CASSPRDTYEQYF
TRBV6-5,14,-,TRBJ2-1,CASSYNDRGHEQFF
TRBV4-1,15,-,TRBJ2-7,CASSQELAGGYEQYF
TRBV27,13,-,TRBJ1-1,CASSPQGNTEAFF
TRBV2,15,-,TRBJ2-1,CASKGLALAYNEQFF
TRBV10-2,14,-,TRBJ2-7,CAAASSASSYEQYF
TRBV5-4,11,-,TRBJ2-7,CASSTVGEQYF
TRBV7-9,17,-,TRBJ2-2,CASRSSTGTSIAGELFF
TRBV28,14,-,TRBJ2-7,CASSLRGPILEQYF
TRBV25-1,15,-,TRBJ1-4,CASSGETGESEKLFF
TRBV7-2,12,-,TRBJ1-5,CASSQGSQPQHF
TRBV7-3,14,-,TRBJ1-1,CASSLDPMNTEAFF
TRBV14,15,-,TRBJ1-2,CASSQDGGDHYGYTF
TRBV27,13,-,TRBJ2-7,CASSFYAGYEQYF